This TCR beta chain derives from a study of a mutant IDH1 vaccine in newly diagnosed glioma. Background on the study: The first vaccination came 4-6 weeks after radiotherapy alone, or with temozolomide cycles. Previous care, which was radiotherapy, temozolomide, or both, most often involved both. V12 took place at week 35, and V13 at week 47.

Of note for this clone: Its matching antigen is unknown.

Time point meaning: week 35, safety follow-up. Vaccine doses each comprised 300 ug of mutant IDH1 20-mer peptide, with topical imiquimod. The table came from immunoSEQ multiplex PCR; TCRdb's copy has only in-frame clones and leaves some out. This sample has about 66,000 clones; 74% occur once, and the top ten carry over 3.5%. The clonotype comes from a man aged 50-59 years with glioma. The sequenced sample was PBMCs, obtained from a glioma patient whose treatment included an IDH1 peptide vaccine.

The DNA for the CDR3 is TGCGCCAGCAGCCCGCAAGACAGGGGAAGGAATGGCTACACCTTC. Translated, it gives CASSPQDRGRNGYTF. This rearrangement joins TRBV5-1 to TRBJ1-2; 8 bases align to TRBD1. V was clipped by 4 bases and J by 6 bases; unmatched bases: 11. The CDR3 is 15 residues long. The germline V gene has CDR1 SGHRS and CDR2 YFSETQ.